The 6 T cell receptor beta chains below come from one sample, sequenced in a study of blood T cell repertoires in COVID-19. Sequencing was performed with immunoSEQ multiplex PCR; in TCRdb, only in-frame clones are kept and a portion is missing. Here the sample spans over 200,000 clones, less than 90% being singletons. Sequencing input: PBMCs or T cells enriched from blood (not recorded which). Every receptor here comes from a woman between 50 and 59 years old in a cohort exposed to, infected with or recovered from COVID-19 (not recorded which).

The CDR3 region is CASSLSYNEKLFF. The DNA of the CDR3 is TGTGCCAGCAGCTTATCGTATAATGAAAAACTGTTTTTT. The rearrangement links TRBV7-9 to TRBJ1-4; D remains ambiguous. This CDR3 comprises 13 residues. V was trimmed by 2 bases and J by 4 bases, leaving 5 bases between them. Germline-derived CDR1 and CDR2 are SEHNR and FQNEAQ (reference sequence).

This chain joins TRBV6-6 and TRBJ1-1, with a weak D call TRBD1 (5 bases). The germline V and J ends were trimmed by 2 bases and 1 base, with 8 bases remaining between them. The length of the CDR3 is 14 residues. CDR1 MNHNY and CDR2 SVGAGI come from the germline V gene (reference sequence). Here the CDR3 reads CASSYRGRNTEAFF. As DNA, the CDR3 is TGTGCCAGCAGTTACAGGGGTAGGAACACTGAAGCTTTCTTT.

The chain recombines TRBV6-2 or TRBV6-3 with TRBJ1-5; 7 bases map to TRBD1. V shed 2 bases, J shed 6 bases, and the junction held 1 base outside the gene matches. The CDR3 spans 13 residues. The V gene's germline CDR1 is MNHEY and CDR2 SVGEGT. DNA for the CDR3: TGTGCCAGCAGTTACGACAGGGCTCAGCCCCAGCATTTT. Protein sequence: CASSYDRAQPQHF.

The chain couples TRBV6-2 or TRBV6-3 to TRBJ2-7; TRBD1 is a possible D gene (5 bases). This CDR3 spans 13 amino acids. Per germline, CDR1 MNHEY and CDR2 SVGEGT. The V gene lost 2 bases and the J gene lost 0 bases, with 5 bases spanning the gap. Here the CDR3 reads CASSYDSSYEQYF. In DNA, the CDR3 is TGTGCCAGCAGTTACGACAGCTCCTACGAGCAGTACTTC.

V gene TRBV27 combines with J gene TRBJ2-3; TRBD2 matches at 11 bases. In germline, CDR1 is MNHEY, CDR2 SMNVEV (reference sequence). There are 17 residues in the CDR3. The junction had 8 bases not matched to a gene; V was cut back by 2 bases and J by 4 bases. The CDR3 here is CASSLPGLADSADTQYF. The DNA of the CDR3 is TGTGCCAGCAGTTTACCGGGACTAGCGGACAGTGCAGATACGCAGTATTTT.

The chain couples TRBV7-2 to TRBJ2-5, with a tentative D call TRBD2 (6 bases). Per germline, CDR1 SGHTA and CDR2 FQGNSA. The CDR3 totals 14 residues. Trimming took off 1 base at V and 7 bases at J, with 13 bases between the two ends. The CDR3 DNA reads as TGTGCCAGCAGCTTAGGGAGGGAAAGGGGGACCCAGTACTTC. Its protein is CASSLGRERGTQYF.